This T cell receptor beta chain was captured by sequencing in a study of T-cell reconstitution after alpha-beta-depleted transplantation in children. TCRbeta library construction was performed incorporating unique molecular identifiers. TCRdb reprocessed the PCR reads with MiXCR, giving one entry per CDR3 protein. The data contain about 690,000 distinct CDR3 sequences, over 15% of them seen just once; the ten biggest clones take up 1.1%. This clonotype was observed at least ten times. The material was PBMCs from the stem cell graft donor, obtained from the stem cell graft. This TCR was sampled from a human donor who donated a stem cell graft to a child with acute myeloid leukemia.

The CDR3 DNA reads TGTGCCAGCAGCGAACGGGACGGGTCTAACTATGGCTACACCTTC. Translating it yields CASSERDGSNYGYTF. This chain links TRBV27 with TRBJ1-2; D may be TRBD1 (5 bases). The germline V gene encodes CDR1 MNHEY and CDR2 SMNVEV (reference sequence). V gave up 6 bases and J gave up 0 bases, with 14 bases separating them. The CDR3 spans 15 residues.